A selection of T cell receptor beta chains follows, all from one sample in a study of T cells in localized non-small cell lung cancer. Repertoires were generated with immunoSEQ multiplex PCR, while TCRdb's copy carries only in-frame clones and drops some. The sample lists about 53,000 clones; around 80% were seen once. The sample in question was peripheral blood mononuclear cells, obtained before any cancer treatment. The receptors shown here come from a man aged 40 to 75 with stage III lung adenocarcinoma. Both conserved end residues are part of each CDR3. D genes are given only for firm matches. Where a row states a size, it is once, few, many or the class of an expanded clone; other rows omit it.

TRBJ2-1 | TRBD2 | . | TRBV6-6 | CASTFRLAGAKNEQFF | TGTGCCAGCACCTTCCGGCTAGCGGGGGCCAAGAATGAGCAGTTCTTC
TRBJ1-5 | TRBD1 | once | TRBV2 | CASSPVPGQGEGNQPQHF | TGTGCCAGCAGTCCGGTCCCGGGACAGGGGGAGGGCAATCAGCCCCAGCATTTT
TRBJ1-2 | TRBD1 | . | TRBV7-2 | CASSSGQGAGYGYTF | TGTGCCAGCAGCTCGGGACAGGGGGCCGGCTACGGCTACACCTTC
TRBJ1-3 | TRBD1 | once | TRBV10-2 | CASSGQGLLNTIYF | TGCGCCAGCAGTGGACAGGGGCTCCTCAACACCATATATTTT
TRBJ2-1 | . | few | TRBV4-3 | CASSQAHGNEQFF | TGCGCCAGCAGCCAAGCCCACGGTAATGAGCAGTTCTTC
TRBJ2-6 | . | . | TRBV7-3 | CASSLSGSVPGANVLTF | TGTGCCAGCAGCTTAAGTGGGAGCGTCCCTGGGGCCAACGTCCTGACTTTC
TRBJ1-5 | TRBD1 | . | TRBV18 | CASSRGQGRHF | TGTGCCAGCTCACGTGGACAGGGTCGGCATTTT
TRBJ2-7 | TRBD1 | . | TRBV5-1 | CASSWGDRGSEQYF | TGCGCCAGCAGCTGGGGGGACAGGGGGTCCGAGCAGTACTTC
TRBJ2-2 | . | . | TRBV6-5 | CASAPGENGELFF | TGTGCCAGCGCCCCAGGGGAAAACGGGGAGCTGTTTTTT
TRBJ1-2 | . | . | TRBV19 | CASSNSTAYYGYTF | TGTGCCAGTAGTAACTCGACGGCCTACTATGGCTACACCTTC
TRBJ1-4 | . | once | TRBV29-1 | CGGGAPNEKLFF | TGCGGCGGGGGGGCACCTAATGAAAAACTGTTTTTT
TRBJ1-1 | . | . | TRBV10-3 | CAISETGANTEAFF | TGTGCCATCAGTGAGACAGGAGCTAACACTGAAGCTTTCTTT
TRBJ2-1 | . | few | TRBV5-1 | CASSVAASSYNEQFF | TGCGCCAGCAGCGTAGCTGCAAGCTCCTACAATGAGCAGTTCTTC
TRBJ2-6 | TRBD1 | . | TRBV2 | CASSWGATGGSRQAGANVLTF | TGTGCCAGCAGTTGGGGGGCGACAGGGGGCAGTCGTCAGGCTGGGGCCAACGTCCTGACTTTC
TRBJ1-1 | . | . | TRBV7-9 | CASSFEGSRAFF | TGTGCCAGCAGCTTTGAGGGGAGTCGAGCTTTCTTT
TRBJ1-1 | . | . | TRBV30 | CAWSGMNTEAFF | TGTGCCTGGAGTGGAATGAACACTGAAGCTTTCTTT
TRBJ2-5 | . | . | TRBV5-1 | CASSPSGGELQETQYF | TGCGCCAGCAGCCCGTCTGGCGGGGAGCTCCAAGAGACCCAGTACTTC
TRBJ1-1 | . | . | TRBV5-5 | CASSWDGGRTEAFF | TGTGCCAGCAGCTGGGATGGGGGCAGGACTGAAGCTTTCTTT
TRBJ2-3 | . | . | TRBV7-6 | CASSLALGSDTQYF | TGTGCCAGCAGCTTAGCTCTCGGGTCGGATACGCAGTATTTT
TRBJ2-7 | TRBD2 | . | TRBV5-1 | CASSLGPAGGQTISSYEQYF | TGCGCCAGCAGCTTGGGCCCAGCGGGAGGTCAGACTATTAGCTCCTACGAGCAGTACTTC
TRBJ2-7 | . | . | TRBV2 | CASAGTARDYEQYF | TGTGCCAGCGCCGGGACGGCCAGGGACTACGAGCAGTACTTC
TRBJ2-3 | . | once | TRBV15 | CATSRDPMRSRTDTQYF | TGTGCCACCAGCAGAGATCCGATGAGATCGAGGACAGATACGCAGTATTTT
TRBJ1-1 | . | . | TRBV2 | CASYVRDGTEAFF | TGTGCCAGCTATGTAAGGGATGGCACTGAAGCTTTCTTT
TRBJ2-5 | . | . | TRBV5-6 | CASSSDQLIWSGTQYF | TGTGCCAGCAGCAGTGATCAGTTAATCTGGAGTGGGACCCAGTACTTC
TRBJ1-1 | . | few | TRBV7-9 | CASSSTNDITEAFF | TGTGCCAGCAGCTCCACAAACGACATCACTGAAGCTTTCTTT
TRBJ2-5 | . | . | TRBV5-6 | CASSLQETQYF | TGTGCCAGCAGCCTCCAAGAGACCCAGTACTTC
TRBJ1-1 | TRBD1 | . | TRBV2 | CASSSETGDAEAFF | TGTGCCAGCAGTTCCGAGACAGGGGACGCTGAAGCTTTCTTT
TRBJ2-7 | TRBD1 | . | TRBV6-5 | CASRRQGQSYEQYF | TGTGCCAGCCGTAGGCAGGGACAGTCCTACGAGCAGTACTTC
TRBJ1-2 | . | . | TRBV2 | CASIDWTLTNYGYTF | TGTGCCAGCATTGACTGGACATTAACCAACTATGGCTACACCTTC
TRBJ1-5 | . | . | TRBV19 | CASRWVGARINQPQHF | TGTGCCAGTAGATGGGTGGGGGCGCGGATCAATCAGCCCCAGCATTTT
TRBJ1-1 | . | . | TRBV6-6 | CASSFYTEAFF | TGTGCCAGCAGTTTTTACACTGAAGCTTTCTTT
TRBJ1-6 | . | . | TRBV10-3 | CAISRDGNSPLHF | TGTGCCATCAGCAGAGACGGGAATTCACCCCTCCACTTT
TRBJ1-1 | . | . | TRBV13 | CASSPRDKGPNTEAFF | TGTGCCAGCAGCCCCCGGGACAAGGGCCCGAACACTGAAGCTTTCTTT
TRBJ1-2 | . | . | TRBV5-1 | CASSLFGQEGFYGYTF | TGCGCCAGCAGCTTGTTTGGCCAAGAGGGTTTCTATGGCTACACCTTC
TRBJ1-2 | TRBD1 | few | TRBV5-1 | CASSSDRASGYTF | TGCGCCAGCAGCAGCGACAGGGCGTCTGGCTACACCTTC
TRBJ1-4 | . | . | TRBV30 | CAWRSGDKANEKLFF | TGTGCCTGGAGGTCCGGGGACAAAGCTAATGAAAAACTGTTTTTT
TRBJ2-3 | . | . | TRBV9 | CASSVDPGPDTQYF | TGTGCCAGCAGCGTAGACCCCGGTCCCGATACGCAGTATTTT
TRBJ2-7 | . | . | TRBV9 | CASSPGVNPLGEQYF | TGTGCCAGCAGCCCAGGGGTAAATCCCCTCGGGGAGCAGTACTTC
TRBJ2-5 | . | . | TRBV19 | CASSITVGGGETQYF | TGTGCCAGTAGTATTACGGTAGGGGGGGGAGAGACCCAGTACTTC
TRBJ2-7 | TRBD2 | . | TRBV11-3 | CASSALAESSYEQYF | TGTGCCAGCAGCGCACTAGCGGAGAGCTCCTACGAGCAGTACTTC
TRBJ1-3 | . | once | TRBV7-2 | CASSSTDGNTIYF | TGTGCCAGCAGCTCGACAGATGGAAACACCATATATTTT
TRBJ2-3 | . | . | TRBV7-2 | CASRSGSTDTQYF | TGTGCCAGCAGAAGCGGTAGCACAGATACGCAGTATTTT
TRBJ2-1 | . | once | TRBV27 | CASSLWAGNEQFF | TGTGCCAGCAGTTTATGGGCGGGCAATGAGCAGTTCTTC
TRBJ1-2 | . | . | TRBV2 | CASTGTWYGYTF | TGTGCCAGCACAGGGACTTGGTATGGCTACACCTTC
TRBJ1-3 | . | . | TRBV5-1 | CASSLEVYSGNTIYF | TGCGCCAGCAGCTTGGAGGTTTACTCTGGAAACACCATATATTTT
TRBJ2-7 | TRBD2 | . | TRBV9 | CASSSSPSGALSYEQYF | TGTGCCAGCAGCTCCTCACCTAGCGGGGCCCTATCCTACGAGCAGTACTTC
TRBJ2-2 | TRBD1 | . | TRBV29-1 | CSLPGTGGPSGELFF | TGCAGCCTCCCGGGGACAGGGGGTCCGAGCGGGGAGCTGTTTTTT
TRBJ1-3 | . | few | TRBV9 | CASSLLASSGNTIYF | TGTGCCAGCAGCCTACTGGCCTCCTCTGGAAACACCATATATTTT
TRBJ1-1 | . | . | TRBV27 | CASSLRGGNTEAFF | TGTGCCAGCAGTCTCCGCGGCGGGAACACTGAAGCTTTCTTT
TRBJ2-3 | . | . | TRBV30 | CAWSVAGGTDTQYF | TGTGCCTGGAGTGTAGCCGGCGGCACAGATACGCAGTATTTT
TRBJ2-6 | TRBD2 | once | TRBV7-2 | CASSLDSGGNSGANVLTF | TGTGCCAGCAGCTTAGATAGCGGGGGGAACTCTGGGGCCAACGTCCTGACTTTC
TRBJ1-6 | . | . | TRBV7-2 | CASSPPGRGNSPLHF | TGTGCCAGCAGCCCCCCGGGCCGAGGGAATTCACCCCTCCACTTT
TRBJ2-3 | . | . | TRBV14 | CASSLQLGTSTDTQYF | TGTGCCAGCAGCCTTCAGCTAGGGACCAGCACAGATACGCAGTATTTT
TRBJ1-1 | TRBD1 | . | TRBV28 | CASKDRGNGNTEAFF | TGTGCCAGCAAGGACAGGGGTAATGGGAACACTGAAGCTTTCTTT
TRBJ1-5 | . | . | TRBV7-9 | CASSLGLWPQHF | TGTGCCAGCAGCTTAGGACTATGGCCCCAGCATTTT
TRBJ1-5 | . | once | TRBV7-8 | CASSVRGSAQPQHF | TGTGCCAGCAGCGTCCGGGGGAGTGCGCAGCCCCAGCATTTT